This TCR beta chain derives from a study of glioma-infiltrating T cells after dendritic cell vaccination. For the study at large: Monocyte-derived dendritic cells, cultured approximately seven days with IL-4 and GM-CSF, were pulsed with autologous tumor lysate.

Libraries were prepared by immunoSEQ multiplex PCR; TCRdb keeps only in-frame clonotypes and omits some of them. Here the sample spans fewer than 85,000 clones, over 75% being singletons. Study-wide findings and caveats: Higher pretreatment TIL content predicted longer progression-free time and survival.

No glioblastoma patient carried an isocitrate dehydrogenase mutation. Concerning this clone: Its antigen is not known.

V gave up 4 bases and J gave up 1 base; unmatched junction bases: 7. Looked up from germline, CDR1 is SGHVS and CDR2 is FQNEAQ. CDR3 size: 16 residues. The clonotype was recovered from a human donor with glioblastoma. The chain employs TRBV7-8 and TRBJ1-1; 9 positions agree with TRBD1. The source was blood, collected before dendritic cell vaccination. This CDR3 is CASSSQGALWNTEAFF. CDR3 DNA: TGTGCCAGCAGCTCACAGGGGGCTTTGTGGAACACTGAAGCTTTCTTT.